This TCR beta chain originates from a study of blood T cell repertoires in COVID-19 (dated by TCRdb to about 2020). In the study overall: Collaborator samples came from the United States, Italy and Spain and covered acute and convalescent phases of COVID-19. The repertoires were released in a freely available public database meant as a resource for research on the immune response to SARS-CoV-2. The dataset comprised deeply sampled blood TCRbeta repertoires from subjects exposed to, actively infected with, or recovered from COVID-19. The samples were drawn from two sources: the first 160 participants of the ongoing ImmuneRACE study, and 1,000 to 1,500 subjects contributed by 6 global collaborators. Nearly every sample came with metadata listing a de-identified subject ID, COVID-19 status, age in years and sex. The material from the prospective study consisted of cDNA or gDNA derived from T cells, B-cell-depleted T cells, or PBMCs. Where available, HLA class I and class II types were obtained from metadata supplied by the sample provider rather than from assay-based typing.

The germline V gene specifies MNHEY as CDR1 and SVGAGI as CDR2. Inclusive of the bounding cysteine and phenylalanine, the CDR3 is 15 residues long. Of all the DNA, just the CDR3 is kept, 45 bases in frame from base 1. Comments on this clone: The clone's antigen remains unknown. The junction and the germline gene differ at one end; a read error may be behind it.

Here is what the overall study found, with its caveats: The quantity of clinical and demographic metadata differed by source and by participant and was supplied without curation.

Whole blood was collected in K2EDTA tubes by collaborating institutions according to the institutions' own protocols. For TCRbeta analysis, collaborators shipped samples as frozen whole blood, isolated PBMCs, or DNA extracted from either of those sample types. The immunoSEQ Assay, a bias-controlled multiplex PCR, was used to amplify TCRbeta CDR3 regions from genomic DNA. Per the authors' processing: The number of nucleated cells in each sample was estimated by amplification of reference gene primers within the assay. To quantify the absolute abundance of each unique TCRbeta CDR3 rearrangement, sequence reads were collapsed and filtered. Productive Simpson clonality was computed per sample as the square root of Simpson's diversity index over productive rearrangements. TCRdb re-hosts the immuneACCESS table, in-frame sequences only. Its copies lack some clones; in the studies checked, an unresolved V gene accounts for under half of them, and the cause for the rest is not known. D and trimming come from the DNA, and the V and J calls and clone size come from that table. This sample has under 150,000 clones in its table, and roughly 79% of those were observed once. The top ten hold approximately 7% of the sample.

Source material: peripheral blood. The source is a man between 65 and 85 years old with active or convalescent COVID-19. Recombination joined TRBV6-5 with TRBJ2-2, with TRBD1 perhaps the D gene, on 5 matching bases. The nucleotide sequence is given as TGTGCCATCAGTCTGGAAGGGGCGAACACCGGGGAGCTGTTTTTT. It encodes CAISLEGANTGELFF.